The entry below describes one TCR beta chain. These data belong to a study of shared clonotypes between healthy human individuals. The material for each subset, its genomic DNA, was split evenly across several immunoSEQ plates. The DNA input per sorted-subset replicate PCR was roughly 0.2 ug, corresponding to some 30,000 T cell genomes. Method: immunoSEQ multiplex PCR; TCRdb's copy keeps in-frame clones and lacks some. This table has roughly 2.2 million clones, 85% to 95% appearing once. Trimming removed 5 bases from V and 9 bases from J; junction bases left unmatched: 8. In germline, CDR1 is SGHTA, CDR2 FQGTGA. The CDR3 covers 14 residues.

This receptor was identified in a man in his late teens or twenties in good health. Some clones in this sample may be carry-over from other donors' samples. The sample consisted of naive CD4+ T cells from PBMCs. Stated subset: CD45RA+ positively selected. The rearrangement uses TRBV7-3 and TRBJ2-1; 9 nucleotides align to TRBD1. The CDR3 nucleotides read TGTGCCAGCAGCCGGGGACAGGGTGAGGGTGAGCAGTTCTTC. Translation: CASSRGQGEGEQFF.